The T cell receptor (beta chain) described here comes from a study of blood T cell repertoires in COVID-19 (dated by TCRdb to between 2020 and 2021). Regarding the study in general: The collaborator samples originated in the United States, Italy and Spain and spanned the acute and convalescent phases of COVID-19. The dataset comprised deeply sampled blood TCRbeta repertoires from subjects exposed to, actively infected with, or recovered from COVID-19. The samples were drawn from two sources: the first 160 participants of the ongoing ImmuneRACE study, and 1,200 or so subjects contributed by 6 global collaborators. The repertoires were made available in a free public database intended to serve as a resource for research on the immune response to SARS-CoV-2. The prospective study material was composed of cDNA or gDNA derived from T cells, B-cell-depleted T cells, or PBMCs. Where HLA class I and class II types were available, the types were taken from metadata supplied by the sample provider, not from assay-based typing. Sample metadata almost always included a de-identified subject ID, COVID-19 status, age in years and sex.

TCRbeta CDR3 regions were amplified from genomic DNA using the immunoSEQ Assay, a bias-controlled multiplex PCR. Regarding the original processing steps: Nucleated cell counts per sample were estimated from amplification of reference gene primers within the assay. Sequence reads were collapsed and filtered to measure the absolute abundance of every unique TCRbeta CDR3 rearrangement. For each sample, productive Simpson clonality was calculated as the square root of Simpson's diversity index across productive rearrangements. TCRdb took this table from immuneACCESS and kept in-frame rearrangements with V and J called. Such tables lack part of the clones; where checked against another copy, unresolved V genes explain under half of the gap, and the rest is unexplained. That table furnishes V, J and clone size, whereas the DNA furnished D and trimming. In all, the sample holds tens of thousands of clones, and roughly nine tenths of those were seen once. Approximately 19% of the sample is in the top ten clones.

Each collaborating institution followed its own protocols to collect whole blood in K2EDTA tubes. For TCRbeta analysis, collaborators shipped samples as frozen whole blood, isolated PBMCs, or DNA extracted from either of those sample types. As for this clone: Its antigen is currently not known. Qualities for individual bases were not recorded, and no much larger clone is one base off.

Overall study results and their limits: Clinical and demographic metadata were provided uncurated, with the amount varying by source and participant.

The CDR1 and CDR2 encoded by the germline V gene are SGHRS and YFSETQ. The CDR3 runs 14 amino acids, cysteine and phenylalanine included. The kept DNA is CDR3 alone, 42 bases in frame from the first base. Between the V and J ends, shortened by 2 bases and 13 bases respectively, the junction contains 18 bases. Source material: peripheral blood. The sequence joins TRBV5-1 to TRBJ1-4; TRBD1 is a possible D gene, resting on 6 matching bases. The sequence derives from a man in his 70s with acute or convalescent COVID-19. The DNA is TGCGCCAGCAGCTTACAGGGACAACCCTCGGGACTGTTTTTT. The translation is CASSLQGQPSGLFF.